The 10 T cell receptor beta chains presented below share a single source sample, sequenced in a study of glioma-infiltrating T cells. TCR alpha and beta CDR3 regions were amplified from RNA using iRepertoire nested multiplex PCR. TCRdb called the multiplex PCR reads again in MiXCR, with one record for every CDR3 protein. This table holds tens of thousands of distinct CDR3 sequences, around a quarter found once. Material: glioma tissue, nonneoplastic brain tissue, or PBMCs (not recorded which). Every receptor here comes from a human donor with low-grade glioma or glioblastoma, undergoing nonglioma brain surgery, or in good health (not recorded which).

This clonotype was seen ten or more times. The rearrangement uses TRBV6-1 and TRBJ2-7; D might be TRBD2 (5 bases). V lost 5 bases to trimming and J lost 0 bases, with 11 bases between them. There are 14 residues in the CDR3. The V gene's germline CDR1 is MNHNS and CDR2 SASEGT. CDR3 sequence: CASSPIRDSYEQYF. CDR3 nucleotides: TGTGCCAGCAGTCCTATTCGGGACTCCTACGAGCAGTACTTC.

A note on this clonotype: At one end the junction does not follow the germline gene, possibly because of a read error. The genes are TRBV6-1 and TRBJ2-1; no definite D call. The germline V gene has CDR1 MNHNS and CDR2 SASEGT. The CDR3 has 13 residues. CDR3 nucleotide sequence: TGTGCCAGCACCCACCCACACCTCAATGAGAAGTTCTTC. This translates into CASTHPHLNEKFF.

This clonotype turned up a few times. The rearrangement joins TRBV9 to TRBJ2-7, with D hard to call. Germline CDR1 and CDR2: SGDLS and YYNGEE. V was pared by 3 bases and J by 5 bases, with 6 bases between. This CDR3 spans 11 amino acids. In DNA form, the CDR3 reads TGTGCCAGCAGCGCTGGGGACGAGCAGTACTTC. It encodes CASSAGDEQYF.

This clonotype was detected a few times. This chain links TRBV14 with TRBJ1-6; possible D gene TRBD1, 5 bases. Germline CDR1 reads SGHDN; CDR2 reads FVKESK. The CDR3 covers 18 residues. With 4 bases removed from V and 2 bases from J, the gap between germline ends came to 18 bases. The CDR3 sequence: CASSLTTISGTYNSPLHF. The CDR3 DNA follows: TGTGCCAGCAGCCTTACGACTATCTCAGGGACCTATAATTCACCCCTCCACTTT.

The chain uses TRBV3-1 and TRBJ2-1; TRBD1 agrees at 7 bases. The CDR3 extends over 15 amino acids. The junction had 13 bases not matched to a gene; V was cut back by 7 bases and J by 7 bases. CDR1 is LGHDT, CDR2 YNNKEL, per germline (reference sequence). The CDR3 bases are TGTGCCAGCACGCAAAGAGGTAAACAGGGGAATGAGCAGTTCTTC. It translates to CASTQRGKQGNEQFF.

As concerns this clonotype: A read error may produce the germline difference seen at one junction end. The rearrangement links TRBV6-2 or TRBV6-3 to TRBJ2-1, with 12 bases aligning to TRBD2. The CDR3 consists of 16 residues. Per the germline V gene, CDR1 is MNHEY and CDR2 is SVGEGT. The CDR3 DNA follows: TGTGCCAGCAGTGAACCTAGCGGGGGGGCCTGGAATGATCAGTTCTTC. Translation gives CASSEPSGGAWNDQFF.

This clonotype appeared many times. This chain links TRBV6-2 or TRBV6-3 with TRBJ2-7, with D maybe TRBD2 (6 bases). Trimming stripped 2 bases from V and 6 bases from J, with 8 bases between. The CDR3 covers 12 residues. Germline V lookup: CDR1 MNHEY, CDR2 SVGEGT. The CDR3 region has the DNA TGTGCCAGCAGTTACCAGACTAGCGAGCAGTACTTC. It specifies CASSYQTSEQYF.

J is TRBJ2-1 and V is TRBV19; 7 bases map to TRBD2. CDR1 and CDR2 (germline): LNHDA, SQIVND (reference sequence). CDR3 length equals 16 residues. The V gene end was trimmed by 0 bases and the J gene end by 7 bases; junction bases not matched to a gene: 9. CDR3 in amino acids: CASSIEASGIGNEQFF. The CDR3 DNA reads TGTGCCAGTAGTATAGAGGCTAGCGGTATCGGGAATGAGCAGTTCTTC.

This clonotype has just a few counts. CDR3 loop: CASSLTEIYEQYF. CDR3 sequence (DNA): TGTGCCAGCAGTTTAACAGAAATCTACGAGCAGTACTTC. The rearrangement uses TRBV12-3 or TRBV12-4 and TRBJ2-7; the D is unclear. Trimming shortened V by 2 bases and J by 3 bases, and 8 bases separated the two germline ends. The CDR3 is 13 residues long.

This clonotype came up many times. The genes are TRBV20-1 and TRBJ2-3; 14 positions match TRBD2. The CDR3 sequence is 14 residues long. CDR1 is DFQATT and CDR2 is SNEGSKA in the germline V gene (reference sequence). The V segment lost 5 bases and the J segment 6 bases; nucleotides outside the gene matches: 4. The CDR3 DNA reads TGCAGTGCTTGGGGACTAGCGGGAGCTGATACGCAGTATTTT. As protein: CSAWGLAGADTQYF.